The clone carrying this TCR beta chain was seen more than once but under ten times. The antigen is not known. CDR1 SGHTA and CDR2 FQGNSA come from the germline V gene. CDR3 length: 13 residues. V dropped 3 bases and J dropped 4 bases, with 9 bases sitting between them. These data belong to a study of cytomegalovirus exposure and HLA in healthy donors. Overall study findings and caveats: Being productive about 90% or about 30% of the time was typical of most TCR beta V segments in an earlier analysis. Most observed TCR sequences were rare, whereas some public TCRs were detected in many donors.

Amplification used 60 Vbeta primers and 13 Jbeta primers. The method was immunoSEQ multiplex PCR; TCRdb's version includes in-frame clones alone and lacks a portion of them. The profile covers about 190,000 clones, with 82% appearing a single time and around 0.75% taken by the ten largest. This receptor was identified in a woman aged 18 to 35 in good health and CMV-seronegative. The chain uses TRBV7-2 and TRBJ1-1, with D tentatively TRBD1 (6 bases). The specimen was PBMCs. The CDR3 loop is CASSFQGSTEAFF. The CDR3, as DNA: TGTGCCAGCAGCTTTCAGGGGAGCACTGAAGCTTTCTTT.